One sample yielded the 26 T cell receptor beta chains listed below, sequenced in a study of blood T cell repertoires in COVID-19. Assay: immunoSEQ multiplex PCR; the TCRdb copy retains only in-frame clones and omits some. The table shows more than 200,000 clones, with around nine tenths occurring only once. The sample consisted of PBMCs or T cells enriched from blood (not recorded which). Receptors were obtained from a woman aged 45-65 years who had recovered from COVID-19.

The chain is built from TRBV3-1 (or the pseudogene TRBV3-2) and TRBJ2-7, with D unclear. Germline CDR1 is LGHDT and CDR2 is YNNKEL (reference sequence). CDR3 length: 12 residues. V was trimmed by 1 base and J by 3 bases, leaving 4 bases between them. The CDR3 sequence is CASSQGRYEQYF. The CDR3 nucleotides are TGTGCCAGCAGCCAAGGTCGCTACGAGCAGTACTTC.

V and J are TRBV18 and TRBJ1-2, with 11 positions matching TRBD1. The CDR3 loop spans 14 amino acids. Germline CDR1 KGHSH, CDR2 LQKENI. The V gene end was trimmed by 2 bases and the J gene end by 7 bases; junction bases not matched to a gene: 3. The CDR3, as DNA: TGTGCCAGCTCACCAGGACAGGGGGCATTTGGCTACACCTTC. Protein: CASSPGQGAFGYTF.

The gene calls are TRBV11-3 and TRBJ2-1; maybe TRBD2 (6 bases). V was cut by 1 base and J by 4 bases, with 11 bases left in between. CDR1 SGHNT and CDR2 YENEEA come from the germline V gene. The CDR3 has 15 amino acids. The CDR3 spells CASSLGRGYYNEQFF. In DNA form, the CDR3 reads TGTGCCAGCAGCTTAGGCCGGGGGTATTACAATGAGCAGTTCTTC.

The chain links TRBV5-5 to TRBJ2-1, with a tentative D call TRBD2 (5 bases). With 2 bases removed from V and 2 bases from J, the gap between germline ends came to 8 bases. This CDR3 spans 14 amino acids. Germline CDR1 is SGHKS and CDR2 is YYEKEE (reference sequence). The CDR3 sequence is CASSFSGPYNEQFF. CDR3 nucleotide sequence: TGTGCCAGCAGCTTCAGCGGACCCTACAATGAGCAGTTCTTC.

CDR3 bases: TGTGCCAGCAGTTTAGGGGGGGATTCCTACAATGAGCAGTTCTTC. Translating it yields CASSLGGDSYNEQFF. The rearrangement links TRBV28 to TRBJ2-1; 7 bases are a match to TRBD2. Germline-derived CDR1 and CDR2 are MDHEN and SYDVKM. V was clipped by 2 bases and J by 1 base; unmatched bases: 2. The CDR3 totals 15 residues.

This clone appeared a few times. This rearrangement joins TRBV6-9 to TRBJ1-5; D ambiguous. CDR1 is MNHGY, CDR2 SVAAGI, per germline. This CDR3 has 15 residues. Trimming left V 7 bases short and J 6 bases short, with 19 bases between. As DNA, the CDR3 is TGTGCCAGCAATCTCCGGGAGGGTAAAGGTCAGCCCCAGCATTTT. Translating it yields CASNLREGKGQPQHF.

This rearrangement joins TRBV5-1 to TRBJ1-1, with 8 bases fitting TRBD1. The CDR3 loop spans 15 amino acids. The V gene's germline CDR1 is SGHRS and CDR2 YFSETQ. The V segment lost 4 bases and the J segment 4 bases; nucleotides outside the gene matches: 9. The CDR3 DNA follows: TGCGCCAGCAGCAGAGAGCGGACAGGGAGCACTGAAGCTTTCTTT. Translated, it gives CASSRERTGSTEAFF.

The CDR3 coding sequence is TGTGCCAGCAGAAGCTCCGGACTAGCGGGAGGCGACGAGCAGTACTTC. It codes for CASRSSGLAGGDEQYF. This chain connects TRBV7-8 to TRBJ2-7; 14 bases are shared with TRBD2. This CDR3 is 16 amino acids long. Germline V lookup: CDR1 SGHVS, CDR2 FQNEAQ. V lost 6 bases to trimming and J lost 5 bases; unmatched junction nucleotides: 9.

The CDR3 region is CAISASDTQYF. CDR3 bases: TGTGCCATCAGTGCGTCAGATACGCAGTATTTT. The chain carries TRBV10-3 and TRBJ2-3; D is ambiguous. V lost 4 bases, J lost 4 bases, and 3 bases lay in between. The CDR3 length is 11 residues. The V gene's germline CDR1 is ENHRY and CDR2 SYGVKD.

The genes are TRBV11-2 and TRBJ1-6; D is undetermined. The CDR3 loop spans 13 amino acids. Germline V gene sequence: CDR1 SGHAT, CDR2 FQNNGV. The V end was cut by 5 bases, the J end by 8 bases, with 10 bases between. CDR3 DNA: TGTGCCAGCAGCCGGACGAGGGATTCACCCCTCCACTTT. This translates into CASSRTRDSPLHF.

The chain joins TRBV5-1 to TRBJ2-7; 9 bases line up with TRBD1. This CDR3 has 15 residues. After removal of 0 bases from V and 1 base from J, the junction contained 2 bases not matched to a gene. Looked up from germline, CDR1 is SGHRS and CDR2 is YFSETQ. The CDR3 DNA reads as TGCGCCAGCAGCTTGGTTGGACAGGGGTCCTACGAGCAGTACTTC. Its protein is CASSLVGQGSYEQYF.

The chain combines TRBV5-1 with TRBJ2-2, with a possible D match to TRBD2 (6 bases). This CDR3 contains 17 residues. V gave up 1 base and J gave up 4 bases, with 17 bases separating them. Germline values: CDR1 SGHRS, CDR2 YFSETQ. CDR3 nucleotides: TGCGCCAGCAGCTTGTTTTTACCGGGGGTCAGCACCGGGGAGCTGTTTTTT. Residues: CASSLFLPGVSTGELFF. Supplemented by reference TRBV5-1 and TRBJ2-2, the full variable domain reads KAGVTQTPRYLIKTRGQQVTLSCSPISGHRSVSWYQQTPGQGLQFLFEYFSETQRNKGNFPGRFSGRQFSNSRSEMNVSTLELGDSALYLCASSLFLPGVSTGELFFGEGSRLTVL.

The sample holds one count of this clone. The gene calls are TRBV19 and TRBJ2-3; 8 positions match TRBD1. Trimming took 5 bases from V and 1 from J; bases not matched to a gene: 8. The CDR3 covers 16 residues. Germline V CDR1 and CDR2: LNHDA, SQIVND (reference sequence). The CDR3 loop is CASSPGLGQGTDTQYF. DNA of the CDR3: TGTGCCAGTAGTCCGGGTTTGGGACAGGGCACAGATACGCAGTATTTT.

V is TRBV9 and J is TRBJ2-1; tentatively, D is TRBD2 (6 bases). The CDR3 length is 14 residues. Trimming removed 3 bases at V and 9 bases at J, with 16 bases between. Germline V gene sequence: CDR1 SGDLS, CDR2 YYNGEE. The CDR3 DNA reads as TGTGCCAGCAGCGACAAAAGCGGGTGGGGTGAGCAGTTCTTC. Its protein is CASSDKSGWGEQFF.

This clone was seen only a few times. This chain joins TRBV20-1 and TRBJ1-2; TRBD1 might be the D (6 bases). Per germline, CDR1 DFQATT and CDR2 SNEGSKA (reference sequence). The CDR3 contains 15 residues. V dropped 3 bases and J dropped 0 bases, with 14 bases sitting between them. The CDR3 region is CSASAGQSSNYGYTF. The DNA of the CDR3 is TGCAGTGCTAGTGCAGGACAGTCTTCTAACTATGGCTACACCTTC.

V and J are TRBV7-9 and TRBJ2-1, with 10 nucleotides matching TRBD2. The germline V gene has CDR1 SEHNR and CDR2 FQNEAQ (reference sequence). With 3 bases clipped from V and 3 bases from J, the junction kept 2 bases outside the gene matches. The CDR3 length is 15 residues. CDR3 DNA: TGTGCCAGCAGCTTGGGGACTAGCGACTACAATGAGCAGTTCTTC. This codes for CASSLGTSDYNEQFF.

The rearrangement uses TRBV5-1 and TRBJ2-7; 9 bases agree with TRBD2. V was clipped by 0 bases and J by 5 bases; unmatched bases: 6. The CDR3 spans 15 residues. The V gene's germline CDR1 is SGHRS and CDR2 YFSETQ. CDR3 coding DNA: TGCGCCAGCAGCTTGGTTGGCGGGAGGGCGGACGAGCAGTACTTC. Translated, it gives CASSLVGGRADEQYF. Full variable domain (rest looked up from reference TRBV5-1 and TRBJ2-7): KAGVTQTPRYLIKTRGQQVTLSCSPISGHRSVSWYQQTPGQGLQFLFEYFSETQRNKGNFPGRFSGRQFSNSRSEMNVSTLELGDSALYLCASSLVGGRADEQYFGPGTRLTVT.

The rearrangement uses TRBV19 and TRBJ1-4, with 12 bases identical to TRBD1. Per the germline V gene, CDR1 is LNHDA and CDR2 is SQIVND (reference sequence). The CDR3 sequence is 17 residues long. Unmatched junction bases numbered 5, after V lost 4 bases and J lost 2 bases. The CDR3 reads CASSSRDRGLTNEKLFF. Written as DNA, the CDR3 is TGTGCCAGTAGTAGCCGGGACAGGGGGCTTACTAATGAAAAACTGTTTTTT.

This clone was detected only once. The chain uses TRBV10-2 and TRBJ1-4; no definite D call. CDR1 WSHSY and CDR2 SAAADI come from the germline V gene. With 3 bases removed from V and 3 bases from J, the gap between germline ends came to 8 bases. The CDR3 is made up of 14 amino acids. As DNA, the CDR3 is TGCGCCAGCAGTGATTTCGGAGCTAATGAAAAACTGTTTTTT. Translated, it gives CASSDFGANEKLFF.

This clone has a handful of counts. V gene TRBV14 combines with J gene TRBJ2-2; 8 bases line up with TRBD1. Trimming took 3 bases from V and 1 from J; bases not matched to a gene: 4. The germline CDR1 and CDR2 sequences are SGHDN and FVKESK. This CDR3 region has 16 residues. DNA for the CDR3: TGTGCCAGCAGCCACGGACAGGGAAGGAACACCGGGGAGCTGTTTTTT. Protein product: CASSHGQGRNTGELFF.

The chain uses TRBV2 and TRBJ2-2, with TRBD2 matching 9 bases. The CDR3 covers 16 residues. Trimming at V came to 6 bases and at J to 3 bases, leaving 8 bases not matched to a gene. Per germline, CDR1 SNHLY and CDR2 FYNNEI. CDR3 nucleotides: TGTGCCAGCAGGGGGGGTAGCGGGAGAGACACCGGGGAGCTGTTTTTT. This sequence encodes CASRGGSGRDTGELFF. Full variable domain (rest looked up from reference TRBV2 and TRBJ2-2): EPEVTQTPSHQVTQMGQEVILRCVPISNHLYFYWYRQILGQKVEFLVSFYNNEISEKSEIFDDQFSVERPDGSNFTLKIRSTKLEDSAMYFCASRGGSGRDTGELFFGEGSRLTVL.

This clone was picked up a small number of times. This chain joins TRBV3-1 (or the pseudogene TRBV3-2) and TRBJ2-3, with 8 bases fitting TRBD2. With 4 bases clipped from V and 8 bases from J, the junction kept 8 bases outside the gene matches. The CDR3 runs to 14 residues. Germline lookup yields CDR1 LGHDT and CDR2 YNNKEL (reference sequence). The CDR3 here is CASSRGSGKGTQYF. The CDR3, as DNA: TGTGCCAGCAGCCGGGGTAGCGGGAAGGGTACGCAGTATTTT.

The rearrangement links TRBV6-5 to TRBJ2-1, with TRBD2 identical over 13 bases. Germline assignment: CDR1 MNHEY and CDR2 SVGAGI. With 6 bases clipped from V and 7 bases from J, the junction kept 3 bases outside the gene matches. This CDR3 is 14 amino acids long. The CDR3 spells CASRLAGGPNEQFF. CDR3 coding DNA: TGTGCCAGCAGACTAGCGGGAGGGCCTAATGAGCAGTTCTTC.

V and J are TRBV11-1 and TRBJ2-5; D perhaps matches TRBD1 (5 bases). The germline V gene has CDR1 SGHAT and CDR2 FQDESV (reference sequence). The length of the CDR3 is 14 residues. The V gene lost 1 base and the J gene lost 5 bases, with 11 bases spanning the gap. This CDR3 is CASSLDAGIETQYF. The CDR3 DNA reads as TGTGCCAGCAGCTTAGACGCAGGGATTGAGACCCAGTACTTC.

For this clone: This specimen includes other DNA sequences encoding the same CDR3. DNA of the CDR3: TGTGCCTGGAGCGGACAGGGGAATGAAAAACTGTTTTTT. It codes for CAWSGQGNEKLFF. The chain has TRBV30 and TRBJ1-4; TRBD1 aligns across 9 bases. In germline, CDR1 is GTSNPN, CDR2 SVGIG (reference sequence). The CDR3 extends over 13 amino acids. The V segment lost 3 bases and the J segment 5 bases; nucleotides outside the gene matches: 1.

The rearrangement joins TRBV4-2 to TRBJ2-2; TRBD2 matches 12 bases. Germline loops: CDR1 LGHNA, CDR2 YNFKEQ. V was clipped by 2 bases and J by 5 bases; unmatched bases: 9. The CDR3 is 18 amino acids. CDR3 residues: CASSQSSGLAGGTGELFF. CDR3 DNA sequence: TGTGCCAGCAGCCAATCCTCCGGGCTAGCGGGAGGGACCGGGGAGCTGTTTTTT.